These 24 T cell receptor beta chains were all obtained from the same sample, sequenced in a study of neurological immune-mediated disorders. TCRdb used MiXCR to reprocess the 5' RACE reads, holding one entry per CDR3 protein. This table holds under 75,000 distinct CDR3 sequences, approximately 3.1% found once. Source material: PBMCs. The origin of the receptors is a woman aged 60-75 years with multiple sclerosis.

This clonotype was seen repeatedly, ten times or more. The chain combines TRBV5-1 with TRBJ2-7; D is uncertain. The CDR3 covers 14 residues. The V gene's germline CDR1 is SGHRS and CDR2 YFSETQ. Trimming stripped 5 bases from V and 4 bases from J, with 16 bases between. The CDR3 DNA is TGCGCCAGCAGGATGACGCCGGCCTTTTACGAGCAGTACTTC. It encodes CASRMTPAFYEQYF.

In this sample, this clonotype turned up many times. The chain carries TRBV20-1 and TRBJ2-7; D call uncertain. V gave up 6 bases and J gave up 2 bases, with 14 bases separating them. The CDR3 contains 13 residues. Germline V gene data show CDR1 as DFQATT and CDR2 as SNEGSKA (reference sequence). CDR3 residues: CSAHALRTYEQYF. CDR3 DNA sequence: TGCAGTGCCCACGCGCTTAGAACCTACGAGCAGTACTTC.

In its sample, this clonotype was seen many times. V and J are TRBV5-1 and TRBJ1-2; a weak D match, TRBD1 (6 bases). Trimming took 4 bases from V and 1 from J, leaving 14 bases between them. The CDR3 covers 15 residues. CDR1 and CDR2 (germline): SGHRS, YFSETQ. CDR3 residues: CASSRGQPVNYGYTF. The CDR3 nucleotides are TGCGCCAGCAGCCGGGGACAACCCGTTAACTATGGCTACACCTTC.

Ten or more counts support this clonotype. The CDR3 coding sequence is TGTGCCAGCAGCGTATCTAGCGCCGGCACAGATACGCAGTATTTT. Protein product: CASSVSSAGTDTQYF. The genes are TRBV9 and TRBJ2-3, with D tentatively TRBD2 (6 bases). The ends were cut back, 1 base at V and 1 base at J, with 10 bases in the middle. CDR3 length: 15 amino acids. Per the germline V gene, CDR1 is SGDLS and CDR2 is YYNGEE.

This clonotype was seen many times. In DNA form, the CDR3 reads TGTGCCAGCAGCGTAAATAAGGGGACCACAGATACGCAGTATTTT. Protein: CASSVNKGTTDTQYF. This chain links TRBV9 with TRBJ2-3; D is possibly TRBD1 or TRBD2 (5 bases each). Germline lookup yields CDR1 SGDLS and CDR2 YYNGEE. The V and J ends lost 1 base and 2 bases respectively, with 11 bases between them. CDR3 length: 15 amino acids.

This clonotype was observed at least ten times. The chain has TRBV15 and TRBJ2-7; no definite D call. The V end lost 3 bases, the J end lost 4 bases, and 13 bases lay between the germline ends. The CDR3 runs to 14 residues. Germline V gives CDR1 LNHNV, CDR2 YYDKDF (reference sequence). The CDR3 protein is CATSRERAGYEQYF. For the CDR3, the DNA is TGTGCCACCAGCAGGGAGCGTGCAGGATACGAGCAGTACTTC. The full variable domain, with the rest looked up from reference TRBV15 and TRBJ2-7, is DAMVIQNPRYQVTQFGKPVTLSCSQTLNHNVMYWYQQKSSQAPKLLFHYYDKDFNNEADTPDNFQSRRPNTSFCFLDIRSPGLGDTAMYLCATSRERAGYEQYFGPGTRLTVT.

This clonotype was observed many times. The chain combines TRBV20-1 with TRBJ2-7, with TRBD1 matching over 10 bases. The CDR3 loop spans 19 amino acids. V shed 3 bases, J shed 3 bases, and the junction held 20 bases outside the gene matches. Germline values: CDR1 DFQATT, CDR2 SNEGSKA (reference sequence). Here the CDR3 reads CSARNRDRGPRGLYYEQYF. In DNA, the CDR3 is TGCAGTGCTAGGAACCGGGACAGGGGACCCCGGGGCCTTTACTACGAGCAGTACTTC.

There are many counts of this clonotype. The rearrangement uses TRBV7-9 and TRBJ1-1, with 7 bases aligning to TRBD1. The CDR3 has 14 residues. The germline CDR1 and CDR2 sequences are SEHNR and FQNEAQ (reference sequence). Germline trimming cut 5 bases from V and 0 bases from J; bases unmatched to any gene: 3. The CDR3 coding sequence is TGTGCCAGCAGCCAGGGGGGGATGAACACTGAAGCTTTCTTT. This translates into CASSQGGMNTEAFF.

This clonotype was counted ten times or more. The chain employs TRBV5-1 and TRBJ2-7, with D possibly TRBD2 on 5 matching bases. Trimming pared 4 bases from V and 0 bases from J, leaving 11 bases between. The CDR3 loop spans 14 amino acids. The V gene's germline CDR1 is SGHRS and CDR2 YFSETQ. The CDR3 loop is CASSRTGSSYEQYF. Here the CDR3 DNA reads TGCGCCAGCAGCCGAACGGGGAGCTCCTACGAGCAGTACTTC.

This clonotype was counted many times. The chain employs TRBV20-1 and TRBJ1-2, with D maybe TRBD1 (5 bases). Germline CDR1 DFQATT, CDR2 SNEGSKA (reference sequence). This CDR3 spans 16 amino acids. Trimming removed 6 bases from V and 3 bases from J, with 23 bases in between. CDR3 in DNA: TGCAGTGCCTCCTTCCAGCAGGGCCGCCCCTACTATGGCTACACCTTC. Protein: CSASFQQGRPYYGYTF.

This clonotype was observed many times. CDR3 amino acids: CSARDSLDDPNYGYTF. For the CDR3, the DNA is TGCAGTGCTAGAGATAGCTTGGACGATCCTAACTATGGCTACACCTTC. The chain combines TRBV20-1 with TRBJ1-2; D is unclear. The CDR3 contains 16 residues. From germline, CDR1 is DFQATT and CDR2 SNEGSKA (reference sequence). V lost 0 bases and J 0 bases, leaving 14 bases between the germline ends.

There are many counts of this clonotype. The CDR3 nucleotides are TGTGCCATCGGGGGTGATTCACCCCTCCACTTT. It specifies CAIGGDSPLHF. The chain employs TRBV10-3 and TRBJ1-6; tentative D call: TRBD1 (5 bases). CDR1 and CDR2 from the germline V gene are ENHRY and SYGVKD. V was trimmed by 8 bases and J by 8 bases, leaving 7 bases between them. This CDR3 has 11 residues.

This clonotype was recorded at least ten times. One end of the junction is discordant with germline, which a read error may explain. This rearrangement joins TRBV5-1 to TRBJ2-6; the D call may be TRBD1 or TRBD2 (5 bases each). CDR1 and CDR2 (germline): SGHRS, YFSETQ. The CDR3 is made up of 16 amino acids. The CDR3 DNA reads TGCGCCAGCAGTTTGGGGACGAGCTCTGGGGCCAACGTCCTGACTTTC. Residues: CASSLGTSSGANVLTF.

This clonotype was recorded a few times. A much larger clone lies a single base off, so this may be a read error. The chain recombines TRBV20-1 with TRBJ2-7; D is possibly TRBD1 or TRBD2 (5 bases each). Germline-derived CDR1 and CDR2 are DFQATT and SNEGSKA (reference sequence). CDR3 size: 12 residues. With 7 bases removed from V and 3 bases from J, the gap between germline ends came to 13 bases. CDR3: CSDKGPGYEQYF. In DNA, the CDR3 is TGCAGTGACAAGGGACCGGGCTACGAGCAGTACTTC.

This clonotype has a count of ten or more. Here the CDR3 DNA reads TGTGCCAGCAACCAAAGGGCGAAACACAATGAGCAGTTCTTC. It yields the protein CASNQRAKHNEQFF. This sequence joins TRBV27 and TRBJ2-1; D ambiguous. Trimming removed 7 bases at V and 5 bases at J, with 15 bases between. Germline CDR1 reads MNHEY; CDR2 reads SMNVEV (reference sequence). The CDR3 is made up of 14 amino acids.

In this sample, this clonotype turned up many times. The V call is TRBV5-1, the J call TRBJ2-1, with D perhaps TRBD2 (7 bases). The CDR3 runs to 16 residues. Germline assignment: CDR1 SGHRS and CDR2 YFSETQ. The germline V and J ends were trimmed by 2 bases and 1 base, with 13 bases remaining between them. Here the CDR3 reads CASSFGGGSSYNEQFF. CDR3 nucleotides: TGCGCCAGCAGCTTTGGCGGGGGCTCGTCCTACAATGAGCAGTTCTTC. Using reference TRBV5-1 and TRBJ2-1 for the parts outside the CDR3, the full variable domain is KAGVTQTPRYLIKTRGQQVTLSCSPISGHRSVSWYQQTPGQGLQFLFEYFSETQRNKGNFPGRFSGRQFSNSRSEMNVSTLELGDSALYLCASSFGGGSSYNEQFFGPGTRLTVL.

The gene calls are TRBV7-9 and TRBJ2-1, with TRBD2 identical over 12 bases. The CDR3 is 20 amino acids. Germline V gene lookup returns CDR1 SEHNR and CDR2 FQNEAQ (reference sequence). The trim removed 1 base at V and 1 base at J, leaving 11 bases unmatched. The CDR3 nucleotides are TGTGCCAGCAGCTTAGTGGTCCGACTAGCGGGAGCCTTTTCCTACAATGAGCAGTTCTTC. Protein product: CASSLVVRLAGAFSYNEQFF.

This clonotype was counted many times. V usage is TRBV7-6 and J usage is TRBJ1-1; D remains ambiguous. The ends were cut back, 2 bases at V and 1 base at J, with 8 bases in the middle. This CDR3 is built from 14 residues. CDR1 is SGHVS and CDR2 is FNYEAQ in the germline V gene. CDR3 in amino acids: CASSLFLGNTEAFF. CDR3 in DNA: TGTGCCAGCAGCTTATTTCTGGGGAACACTGAAGCTTTCTTT.

This clonotype was counted at least ten times. V gene TRBV15 combines with J gene TRBJ2-3, with unresolved D. The V and J ends lost 0 bases and 7 bases respectively, with 5 bases between them. In germline, CDR1 is LNHNV, CDR2 YYDKDF (reference sequence). The CDR3 has 12 residues. The CDR3 region is CATSRDLNTQYF. The DNA of the CDR3 is TGTGCCACCAGCAGAGATCTAAATACGCAGTATTTT.

This clonotype has a count of ten or more. This chain links TRBV2 with TRBJ1-6; no clear D. The CDR3 runs 11 residues. The germline V and J ends were trimmed by 2 bases and 16 bases, with 9 bases remaining between them. Germline CDR1 and CDR2: SNHLY and FYNNEI. The CDR3 bases are TGTGCCAGCAGTGAATCAGGCCCTCTCCACTTT. Its protein is CASSESGPLHF.

In this sample, this clonotype turned up many times. The chain combines TRBV3-1 with TRBJ2-2; tentative D call: TRBD2 (6 bases). The V end lost 1 base, the J end lost 0 bases, and 6 bases lay between the germline ends. Germline-derived CDR1 and CDR2 are LGHDT and YNNKEL (reference sequence). The CDR3 has 15 residues. CDR3 residues: CASSQGGANTGELFF. CDR3 coding DNA: TGTGCCAGCAGCCAAGGGGGGGCGAACACCGGGGAGCTGTTTTTT. The whole variable domain, remainder taken from reference TRBV3-1 and TRBJ2-2, is DTAVSQTPKYLVTQMGNDKSIKCEQNLGHDTMYWYKQDSKKFLKIMFSYNNKELIINETVPNRFSPKSPDKAHLNLHINSLELGDSAVYFCASSQGGANTGELFFGEGSRLTVL.

This clonotype was counted at least ten times. V and J are TRBV12-3 or TRBV12-4 and TRBJ1-6, with a possible D match to TRBD1 (5 bases). The CDR3 runs 13 residues. The V gene lost 5 bases and the J gene lost 7 bases, with 9 bases spanning the gap. CDR3 amino acids: CASSDGANSPLHF. The CDR3 nucleotides read TGTGCCAGCAGTGACGGGGCCAATTCACCCCTCCACTTT.

The sample holds many counts of this clonotype. The gene calls are TRBV29-1 and TRBJ1-2; 12 bases line up with TRBD1. The trim removed 5 bases at V and 0 bases at J, leaving 13 bases unmatched. In germline, CDR1 is SQVTM, CDR2 ANQGSEA. This CDR3 contains 18 residues. The CDR3 DNA is TGCAGCGTTCAACAAGACCGGGACAGGGGGCCAGCTAACTATGGCTACACCTTC. Protein sequence: CSVQQDRDRGPANYGYTF.

This clonotype has ten or more counts. The rearrangement links TRBV6-5 to TRBJ1-3, with D hard to call. Trimming shortened V by 6 bases and J by 0 bases, and 9 bases separated the two germline ends. This CDR3 spans 14 amino acids. Germline V gene data show CDR1 as MNHEY and CDR2 as SVGAGI. CDR3 in DNA: TGTGCCAGCAGAGACGTGAGCTCTGGAAACACCATATATTTT. Its translation: CASRDVSSGNTIYF.